A single sample is the source of the 14 T cell receptor beta chains below, sequenced in a study of blood T cells in healthy people across ages. A second PCR, run for roughly 7 to 11 cycles, used a sample-barcoded 5' primer plus a J-beta primer mix. TCRdb re-derived calls from the 5' RACE reads in MiXCR, one entry per CDR3 protein. The sample has hundreds of thousands of distinct CDR3 sequences, under 65% seen once; the top ten hold roughly 14%. Sequencing input: blood. These receptors were collected from an elderly woman in good health.

The V and J genes are TRBV6-6 and TRBJ2-7; D is undetermined. The CDR3 sequence is 12 residues long. The V gene's germline CDR1 is MNHNY and CDR2 SVGAGI (reference sequence). Trimming took off 7 bases at V and 5 bases at J, with 12 bases between the two ends. CDR3 in DNA: TGTGCCAGCAAGGGATCAACCCACGAGCAGTACTTC. As protein: CASKGSTHEQYF.

Details on this clonotype: This may arise from a read error, as a much more abundant clone is one base away. The V and J genes are TRBV6-1 and TRBJ2-3; D not certain. Germline CDR1 MNHNS, CDR2 SASEGT. The CDR3 extends over 11 amino acids. The chain's CDR3 is CASSKAYTQYF. DNA of the CDR3: TGTGCCAGCAGTAAAGCTTATACGCAGTATTTT.

This clonotype was found many times. The chain joins TRBV28 to TRBJ2-1; D may match TRBD1 or TRBD2 (5 bases each). Germline lookup yields CDR1 MDHEN and CDR2 SYDVKM. V was pared by 0 bases and J by 8 bases, with 17 bases between. The CDR3 extends over 16 amino acids. The DNA for the CDR3 is TGTGCCAGCAGTTTATGGGGACGGAGCCTAGGGGATGAGCAGTTCTTC. Its protein is CASSLWGRSLGDEQFF.

This clonotype was seen more than once but under ten times. V is TRBV18 and J is TRBJ1-4; tentative D call: TRBD1 (6 bases). The CDR3 loop spans 15 amino acids. The germline V gene encodes CDR1 KGHSH and CDR2 LQKENI. Trimming cost V 3 bases and J 3 bases, with 11 bases left between them. CDR3 nucleotide sequence: TGTGCCAGCTCACCGTACAGGGAGGCTAATGAAAAACTGTTTTTT. Protein product: CASSPYREANEKLFF.

This clonotype turned up a few times. J is TRBJ2-2 and V is TRBV30, with D hard to call. CDR1 and CDR2 (germline): GTSNPN, SVGIG (reference sequence). Trimming stripped 3 bases from V and 9 bases from J, with 17 bases between. This CDR3 spans 14 amino acids. The DNA for the CDR3 is TGTGCCTGGAGCGGCCTCCAGACCCCACGGGAGCTGTTTTTT. Translated, it gives CAWSGLQTPRELFF.

To note about this clonotype: With a much larger clone just one base away, this may be a read error. The chain has TRBV12-3 or TRBV12-4 and TRBJ2-3, with 11 positions matching TRBD2. Trimming cost V 5 bases and J 4 bases; bases outside gene matches: 8. The CDR3 runs 16 residues. In DNA form, the CDR3 reads TGTGCCAGCAGTCCATATAGCGGGGGGGGCGCAGATACGCAGTATTTT. Protein product: CASSPYSGGGADTQYF.

Comments on this clonotype: One end of the junction fails to match germline, which may point to a read error. The chain recombines TRBV5-1 with TRBJ1-2; 10 bases fit TRBD1. The CDR3 contains 14 residues. CDR1 and CDR2 from the germline V gene are SGHRS and YFSETQ. The CDR3: CASTVTGGNYGHTF. The CDR3 DNA reads as TGCGCCAGCACCGTGACAGGGGGCAACTATGGCCACACCTTC.

The chain recombines TRBV28 with TRBJ1-4; 7 bases agree with TRBD1. J lost 4 bases, V lost 5 bases, and 4 bases had no gene match. The CDR3 runs 14 residues. Germline CDR1 reads MDHEN; CDR2 reads SYDVKM. The CDR3 here is CASSRGQFNEKLFF. The DNA for the CDR3 is TGTGCCAGCAGTCGGGGACAGTTTAATGAAAAACTGTTTTTT.

This sequence joins TRBV6-2 or TRBV6-3 and TRBJ2-1, with D perhaps being TRBD1 or TRBD2 (6 bases each). The length of the CDR3 is 14 residues. Deletions cut 7 bases from V and 9 bases from J, with 19 bases between. Germline V gene data show CDR1 as MNHEY and CDR2 as SVGEGT. CDR3 residues: CASTGFRGHGEQFF. In DNA, the CDR3 is TGTGCCAGCACAGGGTTCCGGGGGCACGGTGAGCAGTTCTTC.

In this sample, this clonotype turned up once. J is TRBJ2-1 and V is TRBV11-2; a weak D match, TRBD1 (5 bases). Trimming took off 5 bases at V and 9 bases at J, with 23 bases between the two ends. Looked up from germline, CDR1 is SGHAT and CDR2 is FQNNGV. The CDR3 consists of 16 residues. As DNA, the CDR3 is TGTGCCAGCAGCCCGTCCCGACAGTCTGGTTACCCTGAGCAGTTCTTC. Encoded protein: CASSPSRQSGYPEQFF.

The rearrangement links TRBV2 to TRBJ2-7, with TRBD1 as a possible D gene (5 bases). The CDR3 runs to 14 residues. The germline gives CDR1 SNHLY, CDR2 FYNNEI. Trimming took 0 bases from V and 2 from J, leaving 8 bases between them. The CDR3 is CASSEAQGAYEQYF. The CDR3 DNA is TGTGCCAGCAGTGAAGCGCAGGGCGCCTACGAGCAGTACTTC.

The chain employs TRBV10-1 and TRBJ2-1; TRBD2 agrees at 7 bases. The CDR3 extends over 14 amino acids. Per germline, CDR1 WNHNN and CDR2 SYGVQD (reference sequence). Trimming removed 0 bases from V and 5 bases from J; junction bases left unmatched: 1. The CDR3 loop reads CASSESGGNNEQFF. CDR3 bases: TGCGCCAGCAGTGAGTCGGGAGGGAACAATGAGCAGTTCTTC.

This CDR3 reads CASGSLTEGTDTQYF. The DNA of the CDR3 is TGTGCCAGCGGGTCTCTTACTGAGGGTACAGATACGCAGTATTTT. The V and J genes are TRBV27 and TRBJ2-3; perhaps TRBD2 as D (5 bases). Germline CDR1 reads MNHEY; CDR2 reads SMNVEV (reference sequence). The CDR3 totals 15 residues. Trimming stripped 8 bases from V and 3 bases from J, with 18 bases between.

The J gene is TRBJ1-1, the V gene TRBV5-1, with a weak D call TRBD1 (5 bases). From germline, CDR1 is SGHRS and CDR2 YFSETQ. The ends were cut back, 4 bases at V and 3 bases at J, with 13 bases in the middle. The CDR3 is made up of 14 amino acids. CDR3 in amino acids: CASSKTVKDTEAFF. DNA of the CDR3: TGCGCCAGCAGCAAGACAGTGAAGGACACTGAAGCTTTCTTT.